This TCR beta chain was identified during a study of T-cell reconstitution after alpha-beta-depleted transplantation in children. This clonotype was seen many times. Unique molecular identifiers featured in how the TCRbeta library was prepared. MiXCR, run by TCRdb on the PCR reads, gives a single entry per CDR3 protein. The profile shows roughly 100,000 distinct CDR3 sequences, roughly 8.8% of them singletons. This CDR3 spans 17 amino acids. Losses at the gene ends were 4 bases for V and 3 bases for J; bases not matched to a gene: 7. In germline, CDR1 is SGHKS, CDR2 YYEKEE (reference sequence). This material consisted of PBMCs from the stem cell graft donor, taken from the stem cell graft. This chain links TRBV5-5 with TRBJ2-1; 13 bases align to TRBD2. The TCR sequence derives from a human donor who donated a stem cell graft to a child with congenital amegakaryocytic thrombocytopenia. DNA for the CDR3: TGTGCCAGCAGCCTGGGGACTAGCGGGACCGTCTACAATGAGCAGTTCTTC. Its translation: CASSLGTSGTVYNEQFF.